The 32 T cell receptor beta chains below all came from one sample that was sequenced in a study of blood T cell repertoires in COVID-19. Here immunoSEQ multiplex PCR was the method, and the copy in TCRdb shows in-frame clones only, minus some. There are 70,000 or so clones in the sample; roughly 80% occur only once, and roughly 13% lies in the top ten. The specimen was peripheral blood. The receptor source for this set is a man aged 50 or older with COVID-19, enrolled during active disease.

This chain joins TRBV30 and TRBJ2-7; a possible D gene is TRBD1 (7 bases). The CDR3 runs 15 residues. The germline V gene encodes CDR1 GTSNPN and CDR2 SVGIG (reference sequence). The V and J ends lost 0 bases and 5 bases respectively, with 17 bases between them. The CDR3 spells CAWSVLAGGGHEQYF. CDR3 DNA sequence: TGTGCCTGGAGTGTACTAGCAGGAGGGGGCCACGAGCAGTACTTC.

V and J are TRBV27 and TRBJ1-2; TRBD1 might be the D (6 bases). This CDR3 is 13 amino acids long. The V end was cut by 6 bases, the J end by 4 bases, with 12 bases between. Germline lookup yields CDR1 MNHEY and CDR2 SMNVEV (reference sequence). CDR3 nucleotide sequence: TGTGCCAGCAGCCCGGACAGTCTCTATGGCTACACCTTC. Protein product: CASSPDSLYGYTF.

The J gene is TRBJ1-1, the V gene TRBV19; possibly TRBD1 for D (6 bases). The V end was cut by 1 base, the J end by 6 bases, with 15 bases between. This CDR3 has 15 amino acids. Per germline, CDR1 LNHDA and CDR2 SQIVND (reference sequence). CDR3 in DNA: TGTGCCAGTAGTATAGGGCCAGTGGGGGCCGCTGAAGCTTTCTTT. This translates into CASSIGPVGAAEAFF. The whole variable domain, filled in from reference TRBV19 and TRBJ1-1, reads DGGITQSPKYLFRKEGQNVTLSCEQNLNHDAMYWYRQDPGQGLRLIYYSQIVNDFQKGDIAEGYSVSREKKESFPLTVTSAQKNPTAFYLCASSIGPVGAAEAFFGQGTRLTVV.

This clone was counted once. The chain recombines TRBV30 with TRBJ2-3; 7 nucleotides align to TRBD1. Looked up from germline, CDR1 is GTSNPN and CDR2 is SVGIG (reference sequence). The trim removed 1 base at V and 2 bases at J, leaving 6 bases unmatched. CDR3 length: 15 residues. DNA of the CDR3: TGTGCCTGGAGTGGAGGACAGGACCTCACAGATACGCAGTATTTT. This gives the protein CAWSGGQDLTDTQYF.

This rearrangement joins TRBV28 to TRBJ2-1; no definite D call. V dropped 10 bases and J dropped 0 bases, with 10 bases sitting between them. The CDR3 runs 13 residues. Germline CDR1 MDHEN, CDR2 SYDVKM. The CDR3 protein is CATGSSSYNEQFF. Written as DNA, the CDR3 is TGTGCCACAGGATCGAGCTCCTACAATGAGCAGTTCTTC.

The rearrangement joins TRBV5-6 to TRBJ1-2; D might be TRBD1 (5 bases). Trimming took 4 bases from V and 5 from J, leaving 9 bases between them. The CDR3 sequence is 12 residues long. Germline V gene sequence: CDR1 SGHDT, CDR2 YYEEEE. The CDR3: CASSQTDYGYTF. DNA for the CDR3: TGTGCCAGCAGCCAGACAGATTATGGCTACACCTTC.

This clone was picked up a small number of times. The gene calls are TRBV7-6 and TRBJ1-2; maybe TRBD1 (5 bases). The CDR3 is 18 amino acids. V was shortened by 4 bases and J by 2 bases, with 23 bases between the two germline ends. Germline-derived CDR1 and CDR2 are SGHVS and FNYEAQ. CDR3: CASSSLPVPGGVNYGYTF. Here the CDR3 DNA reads TGTGCCAGCAGCTCCCTCCCCGTGCCCGGGGGTGTGAACTATGGCTACACCTTC.

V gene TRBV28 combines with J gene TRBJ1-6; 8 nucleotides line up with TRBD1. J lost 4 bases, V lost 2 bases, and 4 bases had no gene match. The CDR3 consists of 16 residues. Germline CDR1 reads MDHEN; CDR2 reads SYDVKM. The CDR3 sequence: CASSLEQGVYNSPLHF. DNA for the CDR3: TGTGCCAGCAGTTTAGAACAGGGGGTTTATAATTCACCCCTCCACTTT. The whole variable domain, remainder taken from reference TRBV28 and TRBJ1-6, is DVKVTQSSRYLVKRTGEKVFLECVQDMDHENMFWYRQDPGLGLRLIYFSYDVKMKEKGDIPEGYSVSREKKERFSLILESASTNQTSMYLCASSLEQGVYNSPLHFGNGTRLTVT.

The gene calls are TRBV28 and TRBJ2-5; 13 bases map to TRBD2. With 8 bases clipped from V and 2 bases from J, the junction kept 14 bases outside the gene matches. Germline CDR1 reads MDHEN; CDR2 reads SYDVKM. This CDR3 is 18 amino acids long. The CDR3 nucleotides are TGTGCCAGCGGTAGGGGACTAGCGGGGAAGACTTGGCAAGAGACCCAGTACTTC. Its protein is CASGRGLAGKTWQETQYF.

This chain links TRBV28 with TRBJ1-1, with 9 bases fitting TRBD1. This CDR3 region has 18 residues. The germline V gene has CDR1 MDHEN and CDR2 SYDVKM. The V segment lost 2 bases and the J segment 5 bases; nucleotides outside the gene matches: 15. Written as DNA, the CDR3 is TGTGCCAGCAGTTTACCACAGACCCTAGGACAGGGGAGGACTGAAGCTTTCTTT. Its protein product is CASSLPQTLGQGRTEAFF.

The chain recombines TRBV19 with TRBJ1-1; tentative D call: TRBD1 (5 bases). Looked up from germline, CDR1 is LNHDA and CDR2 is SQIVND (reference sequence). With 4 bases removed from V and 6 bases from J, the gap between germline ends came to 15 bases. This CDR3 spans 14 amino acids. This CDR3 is CASSSLRVGSEAFF. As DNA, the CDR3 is TGTGCCAGTAGTAGCCTCAGGGTGGGATCTGAAGCTTTCTTT. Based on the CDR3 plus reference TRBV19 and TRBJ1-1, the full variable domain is DGGITQSPKYLFRKEGQNVTLSCEQNLNHDAMYWYRQDPGQGLRLIYYSQIVNDFQKGDIAEGYSVSREKKESFPLTVTSAQKNPTAFYLCASSSLRVGSEAFFGQGTRLTVV.

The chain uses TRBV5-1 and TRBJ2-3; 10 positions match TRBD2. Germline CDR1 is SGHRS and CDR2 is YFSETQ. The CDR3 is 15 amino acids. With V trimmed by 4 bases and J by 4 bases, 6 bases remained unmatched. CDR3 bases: TGCGCCAGCAGCCCCCTAGCGGGAGAAGCAGATACGCAGTATTTT. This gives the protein CASSPLAGEADTQYF.

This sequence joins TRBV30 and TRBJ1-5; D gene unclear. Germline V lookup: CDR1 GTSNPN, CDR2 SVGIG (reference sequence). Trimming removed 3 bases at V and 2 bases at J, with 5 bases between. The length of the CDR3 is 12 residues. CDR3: CAWSTGNQPQHF. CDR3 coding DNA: TGTGCCTGGAGCACAGGCAATCAGCCCCAGCATTTT.

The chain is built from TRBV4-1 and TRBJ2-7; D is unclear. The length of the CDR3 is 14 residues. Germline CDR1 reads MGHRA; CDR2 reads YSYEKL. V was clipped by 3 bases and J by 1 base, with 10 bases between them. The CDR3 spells CASSHISVSYEQYF. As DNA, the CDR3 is TGCGCCAGCAGCCACATATCGGTTTCCTACGAGCAGTACTTC.

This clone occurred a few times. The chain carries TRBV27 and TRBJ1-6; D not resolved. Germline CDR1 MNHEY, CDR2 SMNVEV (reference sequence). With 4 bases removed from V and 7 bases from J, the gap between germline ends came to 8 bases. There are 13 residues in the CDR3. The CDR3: CASSSRVNSPLHF. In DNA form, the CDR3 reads TGTGCCAGCAGTTCCCGGGTCAATTCACCCCTCCACTTT.

CDR3 residues: CAGSHQNYGYTF. CDR3 nucleotides: TGTGCCGGCTCACACCAAAACTATGGCTACACCTTC. V is TRBV6-5 and J is TRBJ1-2; D is unresolved. V was pared by 11 bases and J by 2 bases, with 12 bases between. The CDR3 totals 12 residues. Germline lookup yields CDR1 MNHEY and CDR2 SVGAGI.

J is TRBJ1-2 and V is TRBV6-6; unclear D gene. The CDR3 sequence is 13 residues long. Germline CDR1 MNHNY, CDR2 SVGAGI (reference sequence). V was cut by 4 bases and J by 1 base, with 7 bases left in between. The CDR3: CASSLDNNYGYTF. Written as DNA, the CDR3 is TGTGCCAGCAGTTTAGACAATAACTATGGCTACACCTTC.

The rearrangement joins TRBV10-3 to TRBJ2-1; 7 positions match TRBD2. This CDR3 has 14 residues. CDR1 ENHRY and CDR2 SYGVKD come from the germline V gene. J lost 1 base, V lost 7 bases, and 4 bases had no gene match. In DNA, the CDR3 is TGTGCCATCACGGACGGGAGGTCCTACAATGAGCAGTTCTTC. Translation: CAITDGRSYNEQFF.

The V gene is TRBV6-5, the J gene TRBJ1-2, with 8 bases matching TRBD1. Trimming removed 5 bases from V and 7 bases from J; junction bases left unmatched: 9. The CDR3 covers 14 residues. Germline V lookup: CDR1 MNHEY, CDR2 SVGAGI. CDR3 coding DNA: TGTGCCAGCAGTCCGACAGGGACAGGACGTGGCTACACCTTC. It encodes CASSPTGTGRGYTF.

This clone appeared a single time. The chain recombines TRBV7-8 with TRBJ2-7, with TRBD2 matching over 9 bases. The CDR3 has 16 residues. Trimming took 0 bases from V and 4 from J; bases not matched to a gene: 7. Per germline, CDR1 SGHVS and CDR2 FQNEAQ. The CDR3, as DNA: TGTGCCAGCAGCTTAGCGCGGTCTAGCGGGATATACGAGCAGTACTTC. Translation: CASSLARSSGIYEQYF.

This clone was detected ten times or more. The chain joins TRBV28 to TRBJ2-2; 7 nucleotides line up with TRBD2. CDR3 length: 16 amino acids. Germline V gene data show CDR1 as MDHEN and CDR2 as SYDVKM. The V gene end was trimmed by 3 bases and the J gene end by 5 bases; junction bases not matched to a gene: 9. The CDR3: CASSFSGRERTGELFF. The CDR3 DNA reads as TGTGCCAGCAGTTTTTCCGGGCGGGAGAGGACCGGGGAGCTGTTTTTT.

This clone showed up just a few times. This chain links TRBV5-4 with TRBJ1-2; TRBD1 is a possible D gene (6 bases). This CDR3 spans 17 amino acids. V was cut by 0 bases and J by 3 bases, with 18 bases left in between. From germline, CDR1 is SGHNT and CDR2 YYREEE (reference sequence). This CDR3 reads CASSLVTGRAMDYGYTF. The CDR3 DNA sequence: TGTGCCAGCAGCTTGGTAACAGGGCGGGCAATGGACTATGGCTACACCTTC.

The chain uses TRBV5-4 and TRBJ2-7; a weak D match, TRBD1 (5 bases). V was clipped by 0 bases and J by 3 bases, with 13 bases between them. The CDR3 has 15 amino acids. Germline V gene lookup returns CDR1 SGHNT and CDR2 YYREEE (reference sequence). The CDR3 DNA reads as TGTGCCAGCAGCTTGGAAGGGGTCCCCAACTACGAGCAGTACTTC. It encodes CASSLEGVPNYEQYF.

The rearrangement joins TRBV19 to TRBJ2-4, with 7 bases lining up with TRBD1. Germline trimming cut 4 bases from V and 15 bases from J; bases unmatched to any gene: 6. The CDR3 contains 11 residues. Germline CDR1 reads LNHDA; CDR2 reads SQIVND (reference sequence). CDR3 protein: CASSTDRARYF. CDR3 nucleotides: TGTGCCAGTAGTACCGACAGGGCTCGGTACTTC. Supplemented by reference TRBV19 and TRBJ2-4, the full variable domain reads DGGITQSPKYLFRKEGQNVTLSCEQNLNHDAMYWYRQDPGQGLRLIYYSQIVNDFQKGDIAEGYSVSREKKESFPLTVTSAQKNPTAFYLCASSTDRARYFGAGTRLSVL.

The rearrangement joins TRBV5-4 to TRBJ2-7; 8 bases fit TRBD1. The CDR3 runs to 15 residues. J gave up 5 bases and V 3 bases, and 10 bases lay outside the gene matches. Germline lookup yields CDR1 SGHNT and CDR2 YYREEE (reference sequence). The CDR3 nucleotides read TGTGCCAGCAGCTCCCCCGACAGGGGTGTAAACGAGCAGTACTTC. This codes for CASSSPDRGVNEQYF.

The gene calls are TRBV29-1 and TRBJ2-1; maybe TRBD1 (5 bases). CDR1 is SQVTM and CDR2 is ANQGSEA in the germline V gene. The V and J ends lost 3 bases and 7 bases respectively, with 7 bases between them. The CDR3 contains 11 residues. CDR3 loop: CSVDRVNEQFF. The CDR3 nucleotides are TGCAGCGTTGACAGGGTTAATGAGCAGTTCTTC.

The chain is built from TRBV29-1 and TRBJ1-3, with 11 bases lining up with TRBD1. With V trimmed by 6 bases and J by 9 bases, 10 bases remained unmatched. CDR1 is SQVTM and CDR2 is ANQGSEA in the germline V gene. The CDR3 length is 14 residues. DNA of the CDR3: TGCAGCGTCCGGACAGGGGGCTTATCGGGCACCATATATTTT. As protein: CSVRTGGLSGTIYF.

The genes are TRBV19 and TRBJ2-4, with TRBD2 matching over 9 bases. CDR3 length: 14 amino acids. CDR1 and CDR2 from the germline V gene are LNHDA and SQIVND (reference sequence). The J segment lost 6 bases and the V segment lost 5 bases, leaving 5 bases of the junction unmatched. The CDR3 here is CASSALAGRNIQYF. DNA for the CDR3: TGTGCCAGTAGTGCCCTAGCGGGAAGAAACATTCAGTACTTC. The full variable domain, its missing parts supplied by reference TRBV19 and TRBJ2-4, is DGGITQSPKYLFRKEGQNVTLSCEQNLNHDAMYWYRQDPGQGLRLIYYSQIVNDFQKGDIAEGYSVSREKKESFPLTVTSAQKNPTAFYLCASSALAGRNIQYFGAGTRLSVL.

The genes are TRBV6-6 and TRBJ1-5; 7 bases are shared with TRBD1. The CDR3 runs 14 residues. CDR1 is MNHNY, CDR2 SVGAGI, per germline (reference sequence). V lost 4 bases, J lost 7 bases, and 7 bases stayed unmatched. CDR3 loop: CASSSPTGFQPQHF. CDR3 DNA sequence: TGTGCCAGCAGTTCACCGACAGGGTTCCAGCCCCAGCATTTT.

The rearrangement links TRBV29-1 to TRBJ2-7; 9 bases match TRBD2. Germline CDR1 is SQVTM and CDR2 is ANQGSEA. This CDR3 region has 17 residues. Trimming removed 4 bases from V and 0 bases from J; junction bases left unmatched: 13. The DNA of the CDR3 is TGCAGCGTTGCAGCGCTAGCGGGACCCGAAAGCTCCTACGAGCAGTACTTC. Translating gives CSVAALAGPESSYEQYF.

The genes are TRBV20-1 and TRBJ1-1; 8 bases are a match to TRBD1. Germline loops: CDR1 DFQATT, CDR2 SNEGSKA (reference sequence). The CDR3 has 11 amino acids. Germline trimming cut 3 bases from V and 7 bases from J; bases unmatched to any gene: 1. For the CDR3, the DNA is TGCAGTGCTAGGGGGACAGGTGAAGCTTTCTTT. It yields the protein CSARGTGEAFF.

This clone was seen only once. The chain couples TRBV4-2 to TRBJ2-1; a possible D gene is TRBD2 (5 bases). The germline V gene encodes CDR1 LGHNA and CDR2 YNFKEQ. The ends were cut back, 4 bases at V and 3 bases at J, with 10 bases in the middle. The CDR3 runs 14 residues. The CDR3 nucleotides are TGTGCCAGCAGCCGAGCGGAAGTCTACAATGAGCAGTTCTTC. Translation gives CASSRAEVYNEQFF.